These T cell receptor beta chains were read from a single sample in a study of brain metastases from non-small cell lung cancer. Libraries were prepared by immunoSEQ multiplex PCR; TCRdb keeps only in-frame clonotypes and omits some of them. Of several thousand clones listed, around 90% were seen once; the top ten hold around 7%. Sequenced input: primary lung tumor tissue. These receptors all come from a donor at least 40 years old with non-small cell lung cancer. CDR3s include the opening cysteine and the closing phenylalanine or tryptophan. A D gene is named only where the DNA matches it firmly. Clone sizes are given selectively: once, few, many, or a class where the clone is expanded.

J gene	V gene	D gene	clone size	CDR3 DNA	CDR3 protein
TRBJ2-3	TRBV9	TRBD2	few	TGTGCCAGCAGCTCCCGGACTAGCGCCACAGATACGCAGTATTTT	CASSSRTSATDTQYF
TRBJ2-3	TRBV11-3	TRBD2	NA	TGTGCCAGCAGCTCCGGTGTAGCGGGGGGCACAGATACGCAGTATTTT	CASSSGVAGGTDTQYF
TRBJ1-2	TRBV5-1	NA	NA	TGCGCCAGCAGCCCAGGACAGATACTCAACCGGTGGGGCTACACCTTC	CASSPGQILNRWGYTF
TRBJ2-1	TRBV4-2	NA	NA	TGTGCCAGCAGCCAAGATCCCCAGCGGGTCGATGAGCAGTTCTTC	CASSQDPQRVDEQFF
TRBJ1-2	TRBV3-1/TRBV3-2	TRBD1	once	TGTGCCAGCAGCCCCGGACAGGGGAACTATGGCTACACCTTC	CASSPGQGNYGYTF
TRBJ2-5	TRBV6-5	NA	NA	TGTGCCAGCAGTTATAAGGAGACCCAGTACTTC	CASSYKETQYF
TRBJ2-1	TRBV12-2	NA	NA	TGTGCAAGTCACTTAGGGACTAGCGAGAACTATGAGCAGTTCTTC	CASHLGTSENYEQFF
TRBJ2-7	TRBV18	NA	NA	TGTGCCAGCTCACCAGGGACGGGGCAGTACTTC	CASSPGTGQYF
TRBJ2-7	TRBV5-1	TRBD1	NA	TGCGCCAGCAGCTCCAGGCAGGGGGACTACGAGCAGTACTTC	CASSSRQGDYEQYF
TRBJ2-7	TRBV6-4	NA	NA	TGTGCCAGCAGTGACTCCACTGGGATGGGGAGCTCCTACGAGCAGTACTTC	CASSDSTGMGSSYEQYF
TRBJ1-4	TRBV5-1	NA	few	TGCGCCAGCAGCTTGGAGAGGGCTAATGAAAAACTGTTTTTT	CASSLERANEKLFF
TRBJ2-1	TRBV11-2	NA	NA	TGTGCCAGCAGCTTTACGGACACACTCGAGCAGTTCTTC	CASSFTDTLEQFF
TRBJ1-4	TRBV3-1/TRBV3-2	NA	NA	TGTGCCAGCAGCCAAGGAGGGATAGTTGAAAAACTGTTTTTT	CASSQGGIVEKLFF
TRBJ1-4	TRBV19	NA	NA	TGTGCCAGTAGCACCGGACGCGGTGAAAAACTGTTTTTT	CASSTGRGEKLFF
TRBJ1-3	TRBV6-1	NA	NA	TGTGCCAGCAGTGACAGGAGAAACTCTGGAAATACTATATATTTT	CASSDRRNSGNTIYF
TRBJ2-7	TRBV5-1	TRBD2	few	TGCGCCAGCAGCTTGGGAGGGACTAGCGACTACGAGCAGTACTTC	CASSLGGTSDYEQYF
TRBJ1-1	TRBV5-1	TRBD1	NA	TGCGCCAGCAGCTTGGGTACAGGGGGCAGTACTGAAGCTTTCTTT	CASSLGTGGSTEAFF
TRBJ2-5	TRBV7-9	NA	NA	TGTGCCAGCAGCCGGGACTCAAGAGAGACCCAGTACTTC	CASSRDSRETQYF
TRBJ1-2	TRBV18	TRBD1	NA	TGTGCCAGCTCTCGACAGGGCAACTATGGCTACACCTTC	CASSRQGNYGYTF
TRBJ1-5	TRBV19	NA	NA	TGTGCCAGTAGTGCCCGGGACCGCAATCAGCCCCAGCATTTT	CASSARDRNQPQHF
TRBJ2-1	TRBV14	NA	NA	TGTGCCAGCAGACCACTAGCAGCCGGAATGTTCGATGAGCAGTTCTTC	CASRPLAAGMFDEQFF
TRBJ1-2	TRBV27	NA	NA	TGTGCCAGCAGTTTTAGGGCCGGCTATGGCTACACCTTC	CASSFRAGYGYTF
TRBJ2-7	TRBV20-1	NA	NA	TGCAGTGCACGCTCGGGAGCCGAGCAGTACTTC	CSARSGAEQYF
TRBJ2-1	TRBV28	TRBD1	hyperexpanded	TGTGCCAGCAGTTTGGGGAAGGGGACAGGGTTTGAGCAGTTCTTC	CASSLGKGTGFEQFF
TRBJ2-5	TRBV21-1	NA	NA	TGTGCCAGCAGCAGGGGGACAGTCCAAGAGACCCAGTACTTC	CASSRGTVQETQYF
TRBJ1-5	TRBV30	TRBD1	NA	TGTGCCTGTGACAGGGGAGGACAGCCCCAGCATTTT	CACDRGGQPQHF
TRBJ1-3	TRBV30	TRBD1	NA	TGTGCCTGGGACAGGGGGAATTGGAACACCATATATTTT	CAWDRGNWNTIYF
TRBJ1-5	TRBV19	TRBD1	NA	TGTGCCAGTAGCTGGGACAGGGGTGGACAGCCCCAGCATTTT	CASSWDRGGQPQHF
TRBJ1-1	TRBV12-3/TRBV12-4	NA	once	TGTGCCAGCAAACTACAGGAAAACACTGAAGCTTTCTTT	CASKLQENTEAFF
TRBJ2-1	TRBV15	NA	NA	TGTGCCACCAGCAGAGGGAGCGACACTGGATCCTACAATGAGCAGTTCTTC	CATSRGSDTGSYNEQFF
TRBJ2-7	TRBV28	NA	NA	TGTGCCATAGGGGGAGGGAGGGCCGTCCACGAGCAGTACTTC	CAIGGGRAVHEQYF
TRBJ1-1	TRBV9	NA	few	TGTGCCAGCAGCGGAGAGCGGTGGACAGCCGCGAACACTGAAGCTTTCTTT	CASSGERWTAANTEAFF
TRBJ1-1	TRBV6-6	NA	NA	TGTGCCAGCAGTTACGGTCCCCGGGTCACTGAAGCTTTCTTT	CASSYGPRVTEAFF
TRBJ1-1	TRBV28	TRBD1	NA	TGTGTCAGCAGACGGACAGGGCGGTACGCTGAAGCTTTCTTT	CVSRRTGRYAEAFF
TRBJ2-2	TRBV6-5	TRBD2	once	TGTGCCAGTTCCGGAACTAGCGGTTGGACCGGGGAGCTGTTTTTT	CASSGTSGWTGELFF
TRBJ2-5	TRBV28	NA	NA	TGTGCCAGCAGCTCCGCGGGTATCCGAGAGACCCAGTACTTC	CASSSAGIRETQYF
TRBJ2-1	TRBV29-1	NA	NA	TGCAGCGTTGACCCTAACGGGATGTCGAGTGAGCAGTTCTTC	CSVDPNGMSSEQFF
TRBJ2-7	TRBV28	NA	NA	TGTGCCACACTGAGACAGGGAGGTAGCGAGCAGTACTTC	CATLRQGGSEQYF
TRBJ1-1	TRBV3-1/TRBV3-2	NA	NA	TGTGCCAGCAGCCAAGAATGGAGAAGGACTGAAGCTTTCTTT	CASSQEWRRTEAFF
TRBJ2-7	TRBV6-5	NA	NA	TGTGCCAGCAGCTCTCGTTTAGCGGAGCAGTACTTC	CASSSRLAEQYF
TRBJ1-5	TRBV3-1/TRBV3-2	NA	NA	TGTGCCAGCAGCCAGGGTAGGGCAGGGCAGCCCCAGCATTTT	CASSQGRAGQPQHF
TRBJ1-3	TRBV3-1/TRBV3-2	NA	NA	TGTGCCAGCAGCCAAGGACGGGGGGCTGGTGGAAACACCATATATTTT	CASSQGRGAGGNTIYF
TRBJ1-1	TRBV19	NA	NA	TGTGTCAGTAGTATAGGAAGGGTGGAAGCAGGAGCTTTCTTT	CVSSIGRVEAGAFF
TRBJ2-4	TRBV28	TRBD1	NA	TGTGCCAGCACGGGGACAGCAAATAACATTCAGTACTTC	CASTGTANNIQYF
TRBJ2-7	TRBV2	TRBD1	NA	TGTGCCAGCAGTACCGGGACAGGCGGCGGGCAGTACTTC	CASSTGTGGGQYF
TRBJ1-6	TRBV28	TRBD1	few	TGTGCCAGCACTTACAGGGGGCGGCGTTCACCCCTCCACTTT	CASTYRGRRSPLHF
TRBJ2-5	TRBV5-1	NA	NA	TGCGCCAGCAGCATCCAAAAGACCCAGTACTTC	CASSIQKTQYF
TRBJ2-1	TRBV24-1	NA	NA	TGTGCCACCAGTGACCGGACTCTTAATGAGCAGTTCTTC	CATSDRTLNEQFF
TRBJ1-5	TRBV28	NA	NA	TGTGCCTCTGGCAATAGCAATCAGCCCCAGCATTTT	CASGNSNQPQHF
TRBJ1-4	TRBV28	TRBD1	few	TGTGCCAGCAGTCCAATCAGGGGGCAGGTTGAAAAACTGTTTTTT	CASSPIRGQVEKLFF
TRBJ2-7	TRBV3-1/TRBV3-2	TRBD1	NA	TGTGCCAGCAGCCAAGGGGACAGGGCCTACGAGCAGTACTTC	CASSQGDRAYEQYF
TRBJ2-1	TRBV4-1	TRBD2	NA	TGCGCCAGCAGCCAAGCCGGGACTAGCGGGAGCTCCTACAATGAGCAGTTCTTC	CASSQAGTSGSSYNEQFF
TRBJ2-7	TRBV5-1	TRBD2	once	TGCGCCAGCAGCTTGGACGTTAGCGGGATCGTTCGGGAGCAGTACTTC	CASSLDVSGIVREQYF
TRBJ2-7	TRBV10-3	TRBD2	once	TGTGCCATCAGTGAGCCAGCGGGAGGTCGCCACGAGCAGTACTTC	CAISEPAGGRHEQYF
TRBJ2-3	TRBV20-1	NA	NA	TGCAGTTGGGGCACAGATACGCAGTATTTT	CSWGTDTQYF